This T cell receptor (beta chain) was captured by sequencing in a study of human T cells and chemical hapten exposure. Study-wide background: Skin on the upper inner arm, approximately 2 cm by approximately 2 cm in size, was sensitized with 2% DPC. Study-wide findings and caveats: Relative to control repertoires, expanded TCRs gave rise to significantly more large CDR3 similarity clusters. After DPC sensitization, TCRs above 1 in 1000 frequency showed no change.

Using its own MiXCR run on the RACE reads, TCRdb lists one record per CDR3 protein. The profile shows some 200,000 distinct CDR3 sequences, approximately 20% of them singletons. This clonotype turned up a few times. Antigen specificity is unknown. This sample's time point: patch test 1, 2 weeks after DPC sensitization. Treatment reported: therapeutic diphenylcyclopropenone sensitization with weekly scalp DPC. The donor pool consisted of alopecia patients aged 18 to 70 years, considered suitable for DPC. From germline, CDR1 is LGHDT and CDR2 YNNKEL (reference sequence). The CDR3 covers 16 residues. Trimming took off 0 bases at V and 4 bases at J, with 13 bases between the two ends.

The TCR sequence derives from a woman aged 45-65 years with alopecia areata. Some clones in this sample may be carry-over from other donors' samples. The sequenced sample was whole blood, obtained in connection with sensitization to the hapten diphenylcyclopropenone (DPC). V is TRBV3-1 and J is TRBJ2-1, with D possibly being TRBD1 or TRBD2 (5 bases each). CDR3 DNA sequence: TGTGCCAGCAGCCAAGATCGAGGGGCCCTATACAATGAGCAGTTCTTC. Its protein is CASSQDRGALYNEQFF.